Reported below is one T cell receptor (beta chain). The entry originates in a study of blood T cell repertoires in COVID-19. Profiled with immunoSEQ multiplex PCR; TCRdb holds only in-frame clones, not every one. In the table there are about 120,000 clones, 90% of which are singletons. The source of this sequence is a woman aged 55-69 years with COVID-19, enrolled during active disease. The sample consisted of peripheral blood.

The CDR3 protein is CASSPSGGRGGYTF. DNA for the CDR3: TGTGCCAGCAGCCCCTCCGGGGGTAGGGGTGGCTACACCTTC. The rearrangement uses TRBV3-1 (or the pseudogene TRBV3-2) and TRBJ1-2, with TRBD1 as a possible D gene (5 bases). The CDR3 covers 14 residues. Trimming pared 4 bases from V and 7 bases from J, leaving 16 bases between. Germline CDR1 is LGHDT and CDR2 is YNNKEL (reference sequence).